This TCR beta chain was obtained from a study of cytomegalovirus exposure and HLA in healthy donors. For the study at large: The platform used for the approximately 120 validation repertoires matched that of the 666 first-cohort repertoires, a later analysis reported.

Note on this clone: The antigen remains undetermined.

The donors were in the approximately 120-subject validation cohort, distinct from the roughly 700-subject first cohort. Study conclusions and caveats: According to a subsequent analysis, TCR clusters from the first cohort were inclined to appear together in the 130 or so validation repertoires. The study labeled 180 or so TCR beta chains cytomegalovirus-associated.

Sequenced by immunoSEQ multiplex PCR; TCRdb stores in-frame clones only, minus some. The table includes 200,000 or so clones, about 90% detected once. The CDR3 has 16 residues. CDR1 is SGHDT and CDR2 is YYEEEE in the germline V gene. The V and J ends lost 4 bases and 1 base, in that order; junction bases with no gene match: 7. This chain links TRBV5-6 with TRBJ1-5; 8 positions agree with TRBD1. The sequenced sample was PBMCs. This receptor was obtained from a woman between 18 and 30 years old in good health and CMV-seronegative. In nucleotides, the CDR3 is TGTGCCAGCAGCGGAGACAGGGGTTTGAGCAATCAGCCCCAGCATTTT. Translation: CASSGDRGLSNQPQHF.